Listed below are T cell receptor beta chains from one sample, sequenced in a study of T cells in Graves' hyperthyroidism and ophthalmopathy. Using its own MiXCR run on the multiplex PCR reads, TCRdb lists one record per CDR3 protein. Of around 690,000 distinct CDR3 sequences listed, around 15% are singletons. The sample comprised blood. These receptor sequences come from a man aged 45-65 years with Graves' hyperthyroidism. Both conserved end residues are part of each CDR3. A D gene is named only where the DNA matches it firmly. Rows give clone size only sometimes, using once, few, many, or a class for an expanded clone.

d_gene,abundance,v_gene,j_gene,CDR3aa,CDR3nt
NA,many,TRBV5-6,TRBJ2-7,CASSLSLGLTSYEQYF,TGTGCCAGCAGCTTGTCTCTGGGACTGACCTCCTACGAGCAGTACTTC
NA,few,TRBV7-9,TRBJ2-1,CASREQNNEQFF,TGTGCCAGCAGGGAACAGAACAATGAGCAGTTCTTC
TRBD2,many,TRBV28,TRBJ2-7,CASRLAGSLYEQYF,TGTGCCAGCCGGCTAGCGGGATCCCTCTACGAGCAGTACTTC
NA,NA,TRBV6-6,TRBJ1-3,CASSYFRSSGNTIYF,TGTGCCAGCAGTTACTTTAGGAGCTCTGGAAACACCATATATTTT
NA,NA,TRBV28,TRBJ2-5,CASSLVATTGVETQYF,TGTGCCAGCAGTTTAGTTGCCACGACGGGGGTCGAGACCCAGTACTTC
TRBD1,NA,TRBV20-1,TRBJ2-1,CSARANRGLSWYNEQFF,TGCAGTGCTAGAGCCAACAGGGGGCTAAGTTGGTACAATGAGCAGTTCTTC
TRBD1,NA,TRBV7-9,TRBJ1-2,CASSAQGAIRYGYTF,TGTGCCAGCAGCGCGCAGGGGGCGATCCGCTATGGCTACACCTTC
NA,many,TRBV7-3,TRBJ2-1,CASREGLGGEQFF,TGTGCCAGCAGGGAAGGGCTGGGAGGTGAGCAGTTCTTC
NA,many,TRBV27,TRBJ2-2,CASSLAGFHTGELFF,TGTGCCAGCAGTTTAGCGGGTTTCCACACCGGGGAGCTGTTTTTT
NA,many,TRBV9,TRBJ1-2,CASSPPPNYGYTF,TGTGCCAGCAGCCCACCCCCCAACTATGGCTACACCTTC
NA,many,TRBV29-1,TRBJ2-7,CSGLTGFEQYF,TGCAGCGGGCTCACAGGGTTCGAGCAGTACTTC
NA,many,TRBV28,TRBJ1-2,CASRLTTVNYGYTF,TGTGCCAGCAGATTAACGACAGTAAACTATGGCTACACCTTC
TRBD2,many,TRBV5-1,TRBJ2-1,CASSLRQGLTSGKDEQFF,TGCGCCAGCAGCTTGCGGCAGGGTCTGACTAGCGGGAAGGATGAGCAGTTCTTC